What follows are 21 T cell receptor beta chains derived from one specimen sequenced in a study of blood T cell repertoires in COVID-19. Only in-frame clones appear in the TCRdb table, and some are missing; sequencing was by immunoSEQ multiplex PCR. The sample has 400,000 to 550,000 clones; approximately 90% are singletons. The material sequenced was peripheral blood. Source of these receptors: a woman under 40 with acute or convalescent COVID-19.

This chain connects TRBV5-1 to TRBJ1-1, with D hard to call. The CDR3 spans 13 residues. The V end was cut by 6 bases, the J end by 4 bases, with 13 bases between. Germline CDR1 and CDR2: SGHRS and YFSETQ. The CDR3 region has the DNA TGCGCCAGCATGGGCGGGGAGGGCACTGAAGCTTTCTTT. This translates into CASMGGEGTEAFF. Complete variable domain (other parts from reference TRBV5-1 and TRBJ1-1): KAGVTQTPRYLIKTRGQQVTLSCSPISGHRSVSWYQQTPGQGLQFLFEYFSETQRNKGNFPGRFSGRQFSNSRSEMNVSTLELGDSALYLCASMGGEGTEAFFGQGTRLTVV.

The CDR3 region is CASSPGGENTEAFF. CDR3 bases: TGTGCCAGCAGTCCAGGAGGGGAGAACACTGAAGCTTTCTTT. The V call is TRBV6-4, the J call TRBJ1-1, with TRBD1 as a possible D gene (5 bases). Germline CDR1 MRHNA, CDR2 SNTAGT. V lost 5 bases to trimming and J lost 1 base, with 11 bases between them. The CDR3 has 14 residues.

V is TRBV9 and J is TRBJ2-3; TRBD2 matches at 15 bases. V was pared by 0 bases and J by 2 bases, with 10 bases of the junction left unmatched. Germline CDR1 is SGDLS and CDR2 is YYNGEE. CDR3 length: 20 amino acids. In DNA, the CDR3 is TGTGCCAGCAGCGTAGTTGGACTAGCGGGGGGGACCTCTGACACAGATACGCAGTATTTT. Its protein product is CASSVVGLAGGTSDTDTQYF.

V is TRBV19 and J is TRBJ2-1; the match to TRBD1 covers 9 bases. The CDR3 loop spans 14 amino acids. CDR1 and CDR2 from the germline V gene are LNHDA and SQIVND (reference sequence). The J segment lost 7 bases and the V segment lost 7 bases, leaving 8 bases of the junction unmatched. The CDR3 loop reads CASKVGQGGNEQFF. The CDR3 DNA reads as TGTGCCAGTAAAGTGGGACAGGGTGGGAATGAGCAGTTCTTC.

The chain recombines TRBV29-1 with TRBJ2-7; a weak D match, TRBD1 (6 bases). Germline V CDR1 and CDR2: SQVTM, ANQGSEA. The V and J ends lost 4 bases and 1 base respectively, with 11 bases between them. This CDR3 region has 13 residues. The CDR3 is CSVVAGDSYEQYF. Here the CDR3 DNA reads TGCAGCGTTGTCGCAGGGGATTCCTACGAGCAGTACTTC.

The chain carries TRBV28 and TRBJ2-7, with TRBD1 matching over 9 bases. With 3 bases clipped from V and 5 bases from J, the junction kept 5 bases outside the gene matches. CDR3 length: 14 amino acids. The germline V gene encodes CDR1 MDHEN and CDR2 SYDVKM. The CDR3 protein is CASSFGTGLDEQYF. CDR3 sequence (DNA): TGTGCCAGCAGTTTCGGGACAGGGCTGGACGAGCAGTACTTC.

V is TRBV11-2 and J is TRBJ2-6, with 9 positions matching TRBD2. Trimming at V came to 2 bases and at J to 3 bases, leaving 5 bases not matched to a gene. This CDR3 spans 17 amino acids. Germline loops: CDR1 SGHAT, CDR2 FQNNGV. CDR3 in amino acids: CASSLRVAGVGANVLTF. The CDR3 nucleotides read TGTGCCAGCAGCTTAAGGGTAGCGGGGGTTGGGGCCAACGTCCTGACTTTC.

This clone showed up just a few times. The chain carries TRBV19 and TRBJ2-5, with TRBD2 as a possible D gene (6 bases). Germline CDR1 LNHDA, CDR2 SQIVND (reference sequence). Trimming removed 1 base from V and 2 bases from J, with 11 bases in between. This CDR3 region has 15 residues. The CDR3 DNA reads TGTGCCAGTAGTATAGCCGCGGGGTTGCAAGAGACCCAGTACTTC. It encodes CASSIAAGLQETQYF.

The rearrangement uses TRBV5-1 and TRBJ1-2; D possibly corresponds to TRBD1 (6 bases). The V end lost 0 bases, the J end lost 0 bases, and 9 bases lay between the germline ends. Germline CDR1 and CDR2: SGHRS and YFSETQ. CDR3 length equals 15 residues. The CDR3 here is CASSLAGTPNYGYTF. CDR3 nucleotide sequence: TGCGCCAGCAGCTTGGCAGGGACACCTAACTATGGCTACACCTTC.

The genes are TRBV18 and TRBJ1-1; D is undetermined. V was cut by 6 bases and J by 5 bases, with 16 bases left in between. The germline V gene encodes CDR1 KGHSH and CDR2 LQKENI. The CDR3 sequence is 14 residues long. The DNA of the CDR3 is TGTGCCAGCTCTCAAGGCCCCTCGAGGACTGAAGCTTTCTTT. Protein product: CASSQGPSRTEAFF.

The J gene is TRBJ1-6, the V gene TRBV5-1; possible D gene TRBD1, 5 bases. Per the germline V gene, CDR1 is SGHRS and CDR2 is YFSETQ. The CDR3 runs 13 residues. V was trimmed by 6 bases and J by 6 bases, leaving 10 bases between them. The CDR3 nucleotides are TGCGCCAGCACGACAGATTTTAATTCACCCCTCCACTTT. This sequence encodes CASTTDFNSPLHF. The complete variable domain, with remaining parts taken from reference TRBV5-1 and TRBJ1-6, reads KAGVTQTPRYLIKTRGQQVTLSCSPISGHRSVSWYQQTPGQGLQFLFEYFSETQRNKGNFPGRFSGRQFSNSRSEMNVSTLELGDSALYLCASTTDFNSPLHFGNGTRLTVT.

This sequence joins TRBV12-3 or TRBV12-4 and TRBJ2-5, with 7 bases fitting TRBD2. The length of the CDR3 is 13 residues. The J segment lost 5 bases and the V segment lost 7 bases, leaving 7 bases of the junction unmatched. The CDR3 region is CASTHAGGETQYF. CDR3 DNA: TGTGCCAGCACCCATGCCGGGGGGGAGACCCAGTACTTC.

CDR3 amino acids: CASNPGQGTEAFF. The CDR3 DNA follows: TGTGCCAGCAACCCGGGACAGGGGACTGAAGCTTTCTTT. The chain carries TRBV12-3 or TRBV12-4 and TRBJ1-1; 10 bases agree with TRBD1. V shed 7 bases and J 5 bases; nucleotides not matched to a gene: 4. The CDR3 runs 13 residues.

The chain recombines TRBV7-8 with TRBJ1-5, with D maybe TRBD1 (6 bases). Looked up from germline, CDR1 is SGHVS and CDR2 is FQNEAQ. This CDR3 is built from 17 residues. V shed 5 bases and J shed 1 base, with 18 bases lying between them. DNA of the CDR3: TGTGCCAGCAGCCCCCTGGGGGGCGGGGGGAGCAATCAGCCCCAGCATTTT. Translating gives CASSPLGGGGSNQPQHF.

The V and J genes are TRBV5-5 and TRBJ1-5; D perhaps matches TRBD1 (6 bases). Germline CDR1 SGHKS, CDR2 YYEKEE (reference sequence). The CDR3 loop spans 14 amino acids. The V gene lost 1 base and the J gene lost 5 bases, with 10 bases spanning the gap. CDR3 DNA: TGTGCCAGCAGCTTGTTACAGGGACATCAGCCCCAGCATTTT. It encodes CASSLLQGHQPQHF.

This chain links TRBV4-1 with TRBJ1-1; 7 positions match TRBD1. The germline V gene has CDR1 MGHRA and CDR2 YSYEKL. This CDR3 has 18 residues. Germline trimming cut 3 bases from V and 3 bases from J; bases unmatched to any gene: 16. CDR3 nucleotides: TGCGCCAGCAGCCATTCCAGGGGGACGTCCTTACGGGACACTGAAGCTTTCTTT. Amino acid sequence: CASSHSRGTSLRDTEAFF.

The chain combines TRBV29-1 with TRBJ2-1; 10 bases are a match to TRBD2. The CDR3 runs 14 residues. The germline CDR1 and CDR2 sequences are SQVTM and ANQGSEA. After removal of 2 bases from V and 4 bases from J, the junction contained 2 bases not matched to a gene. The CDR3 DNA sequence: TGCAGCGTTGAACGGACTAGCGGTTACAATGAGCAGTTCTTC. It codes for CSVERTSGYNEQFF.

The table lists this clone with a count of one. The chain is built from TRBV20-1 and TRBJ1-2; D gene uncertain. V shed 0 bases and J shed 7 bases, with 6 bases lying between them. Per the germline V gene, CDR1 is DFQATT and CDR2 is SNEGSKA (reference sequence). The CDR3 totals 11 residues. The CDR3 sequence: CSARDNGGYTF. CDR3 in DNA: TGCAGTGCTAGAGATAACGGTGGCTACACCTTC.

V and J are TRBV5-1 and TRBJ1-5; TRBD1 matches at 8 bases. V shed 4 bases and J 7 bases; nucleotides not matched to a gene: 10. Germline-derived CDR1 and CDR2 are SGHRS and YFSETQ. This CDR3 region has 15 residues. CDR3 protein: CASSPRAGGEQPQHF. Written as DNA, the CDR3 is TGCGCCAGCAGCCCCCGAGCAGGGGGCGAACAGCCCCAGCATTTT.

About this clone: Other DNA variants within this sample encode the same CDR3. The rearrangement joins TRBV28 to TRBJ1-5; tentatively, D is TRBD1 (5 bases). This CDR3 spans 13 amino acids. V lost 6 bases and J 5 bases, leaving 11 bases between the germline ends. Germline V gene sequence: CDR1 MDHEN, CDR2 SYDVKM. This CDR3 is CASSLDSYQPQHF. CDR3 bases: TGTGCCAGCAGCCTTGACAGCTATCAGCCCCAGCATTTT.

This sequence joins TRBV21-1 and TRBJ2-3; TRBD1 is taken as the D call from the table, unchecked against the DNA. TRBV21-1 is a pseudogene segment. This CDR3 has 19 amino acids. CDR3: CASSPEGGQGSLPTDTQYF. DNA for the CDR3: TGTGCCAGCAGCCCGGAGGGAGGACAGGGTTCTCTACCCACAGATACGCAGTATTTT.